Following are 11 T cell receptor beta chains from one sample sequenced in a study of blood T cell repertoires in COVID-19. Only in-frame clones appear in the TCRdb table, and some are missing; sequencing was by immunoSEQ multiplex PCR. Of tens of thousands of clones listed, 70% to 90% are singletons. What was sequenced was peripheral blood. The source of these receptors is a man aged 70 or older with active COVID-19.

This clone turned up a few times. The V and J genes are TRBV27 and TRBJ1-5; tentative D call: TRBD1 (5 bases). Trimming stripped 9 bases from V and 0 bases from J, with 15 bases between. This CDR3 spans 15 amino acids. From germline, CDR1 is MNHEY and CDR2 SMNVEV (reference sequence). CDR3 nucleotides: TGTGCCAGTAAGCCCGGGGGAATTAGCAATCAGCCCCAGCATTTT. Translation gives CASKPGGISNQPQHF.

The chain combines TRBV5-1 with TRBJ1-5; TRBD1 matches 7 bases. Trimming cost V 4 bases and J 2 bases; bases outside gene matches: 3. CDR1 and CDR2 from the germline V gene are SGHRS and YFSETQ. There are 14 residues in the CDR3. The CDR3: CASSAGQGNQPQHF. In nucleotides, the CDR3 is TGCGCCAGCAGCGCTGGACAGGGCAATCAGCCCCAGCATTTT. Using reference TRBV5-1 and TRBJ1-5 for the parts outside the CDR3, the full variable domain is KAGVTQTPRYLIKTRGQQVTLSCSPISGHRSVSWYQQTPGQGLQFLFEYFSETQRNKGNFPGRFSGRQFSNSRSEMNVSTLELGDSALYLCASSAGQGNQPQHFGDGTRLSIL.

This sequence joins TRBV5-6 and TRBJ2-5, with 10 bases that match TRBD2. The V gene's germline CDR1 is SGHDT and CDR2 YYEEEE. The CDR3 is 16 residues long. V was clipped by 0 bases and J by 4 bases; unmatched bases: 6. The CDR3 region has the DNA TGTGCCAGCAGCTTGGAAAGCGGGAGGGCGCGAGAGACCCAGTACTTC. This sequence encodes CASSLESGRARETQYF.

This clone was observed once. The chain employs TRBV12-3 or TRBV12-4 and TRBJ1-5; 9 nucleotides line up with TRBD1. V lost 3 bases and J lost 6; bases outside the gene matches: 0. The CDR3 has 13 residues. The CDR3 sequence is CASSLTGGQPQHF. CDR3 sequence (DNA): TGTGCCAGCAGTTTGACAGGGGGTCAGCCCCAGCATTTT.

The chain links TRBV14 to TRBJ1-2, with 7 bases identical to TRBD1. Germline-derived CDR1 and CDR2 are SGHDN and FVKESK. The trim removed 4 bases at V and 4 bases at J, leaving 6 bases unmatched. This CDR3 contains 14 residues. The CDR3 nucleotides are TGTGCCAGCAGCCCGACGACAGGGATCTATGGCTACACCTTC. This encodes CASSPTTGIYGYTF.

J is TRBJ1-1 and V is TRBV2, with D maybe TRBD1 (6 bases). Germline V lookup: CDR1 SNHLY, CDR2 FYNNEI. The CDR3 loop spans 14 amino acids. With 4 bases removed from V and 6 bases from J, the gap between germline ends came to 15 bases. In DNA form, the CDR3 reads TGTGCCAGCAGTGGGTGGGGGCGCGGAGCTGAAGCTTTCTTT. Its translation is CASSGWGRGAEAFF.

This clone came up once. The genes are TRBV3-1 (or the pseudogene TRBV3-2) and TRBJ2-3, with 9 bases fitting TRBD1. The CDR3 length is 20 residues. Looked up from germline, CDR1 is LGHDT and CDR2 is YNNKEL (reference sequence). V dropped 3 bases and J dropped 2; count of bases not matched to a gene: 18. CDR3 loop: CASSQFITLPDRGSTDTQYF. CDR3 sequence (DNA): TGTGCCAGCAGCCAGTTTATAACCCTCCCGGACAGGGGATCCACAGATACGCAGTATTTT.

The rearrangement joins TRBV7-2 to TRBJ1-1, with D unresolved. The CDR3 spans 17 residues. V lost 1 base to trimming and J lost 0 bases, with 15 bases between them. Germline CDR1 is SGHTA and CDR2 is FQGNSA. The DNA of the CDR3 is TGTGCCAGCAGCTTAGGACCCCGGGGAGGGATGAACACTGAAGCTTTCTTT. Its protein is CASSLGPRGGMNTEAFF.

The sample holds one count of this clone. The chain carries TRBV14 and TRBJ2-7; 8 bases match TRBD2. Unmatched junction bases numbered 4, after V lost 1 base and J lost 2 bases. Germline lookup yields CDR1 SGHDN and CDR2 FVKESK. The CDR3 sequence is 15 residues long. CDR3 DNA sequence: TGTGCCAGCAGCCAAGTCGGGGGGGTAACCTACGAGCAGTACTTC. Protein product: CASSQVGGVTYEQYF.

This sequence joins TRBV5-1 and TRBJ2-7, with 12 bases fitting TRBD2. Per germline, CDR1 SGHRS and CDR2 YFSETQ. The CDR3 sequence is 15 residues long. The V gene end was trimmed by 3 bases and the J gene end by 6 bases; junction bases not matched to a gene: 7. The CDR3 is CASSSTMTSGSEQYF. The CDR3 nucleotides read TGCGCCAGCAGCTCAACCATGACTAGCGGGAGCGAGCAGTACTTC.

This sequence joins TRBV9 and TRBJ1-1, with D tentatively TRBD1 (5 bases). V was pared by 3 bases and J by 5 bases, with 23 bases between. The CDR3 has 17 residues. Germline V gene data show CDR1 as SGDLS and CDR2 as YYNGEE. CDR3: CASSDRGGTPFQTEAFF. CDR3 sequence (DNA): TGTGCCAGCAGCGACCGAGGCGGGACCCCGTTTCAGACTGAAGCTTTCTTT.